Below, one T cell receptor (beta chain) is given with its context. Original methodology: Nucleated cell number was recorded as an estimate derived from reference gene primer amplification. Generated by immunoSEQ multiplex PCR, the TCRdb table keeps only in-frame clones and is missing some. The DNA gave D and trimming, while V, J and clone size come from that table. The sample shows over 100,000 clones, around 89% of them seen only once. This entry comes from a study of blood T cell repertoires in COVID-19. Whole-study context: Acute and convalescent COVID-19 specimens originated in the United States, Italy and Spain. Nucleic acid was either cDNA or gDNA, and it came from T cells, B-cell-depleted T cells, or PBMCs.

The V gene lost 1 base and the J gene lost 3 bases, with 5 bases spanning the gap. The CDR3 is 12 residues long. Germline V gene lookup returns CDR1 SGHRS and CDR2 YFSETQ. The gene calls are TRBV5-1 and TRBJ2-7, with D unresolved. The sequence was collected from a human donor with acute or convalescent COVID-19. The donor label of this sample is uncertain. The sample was peripheral blood. DNA of the CDR3: TGCGCCAGCAGCTTGAACGGCTACGAGCAGTACTTC. It is translated as CASSLNGYEQYF.